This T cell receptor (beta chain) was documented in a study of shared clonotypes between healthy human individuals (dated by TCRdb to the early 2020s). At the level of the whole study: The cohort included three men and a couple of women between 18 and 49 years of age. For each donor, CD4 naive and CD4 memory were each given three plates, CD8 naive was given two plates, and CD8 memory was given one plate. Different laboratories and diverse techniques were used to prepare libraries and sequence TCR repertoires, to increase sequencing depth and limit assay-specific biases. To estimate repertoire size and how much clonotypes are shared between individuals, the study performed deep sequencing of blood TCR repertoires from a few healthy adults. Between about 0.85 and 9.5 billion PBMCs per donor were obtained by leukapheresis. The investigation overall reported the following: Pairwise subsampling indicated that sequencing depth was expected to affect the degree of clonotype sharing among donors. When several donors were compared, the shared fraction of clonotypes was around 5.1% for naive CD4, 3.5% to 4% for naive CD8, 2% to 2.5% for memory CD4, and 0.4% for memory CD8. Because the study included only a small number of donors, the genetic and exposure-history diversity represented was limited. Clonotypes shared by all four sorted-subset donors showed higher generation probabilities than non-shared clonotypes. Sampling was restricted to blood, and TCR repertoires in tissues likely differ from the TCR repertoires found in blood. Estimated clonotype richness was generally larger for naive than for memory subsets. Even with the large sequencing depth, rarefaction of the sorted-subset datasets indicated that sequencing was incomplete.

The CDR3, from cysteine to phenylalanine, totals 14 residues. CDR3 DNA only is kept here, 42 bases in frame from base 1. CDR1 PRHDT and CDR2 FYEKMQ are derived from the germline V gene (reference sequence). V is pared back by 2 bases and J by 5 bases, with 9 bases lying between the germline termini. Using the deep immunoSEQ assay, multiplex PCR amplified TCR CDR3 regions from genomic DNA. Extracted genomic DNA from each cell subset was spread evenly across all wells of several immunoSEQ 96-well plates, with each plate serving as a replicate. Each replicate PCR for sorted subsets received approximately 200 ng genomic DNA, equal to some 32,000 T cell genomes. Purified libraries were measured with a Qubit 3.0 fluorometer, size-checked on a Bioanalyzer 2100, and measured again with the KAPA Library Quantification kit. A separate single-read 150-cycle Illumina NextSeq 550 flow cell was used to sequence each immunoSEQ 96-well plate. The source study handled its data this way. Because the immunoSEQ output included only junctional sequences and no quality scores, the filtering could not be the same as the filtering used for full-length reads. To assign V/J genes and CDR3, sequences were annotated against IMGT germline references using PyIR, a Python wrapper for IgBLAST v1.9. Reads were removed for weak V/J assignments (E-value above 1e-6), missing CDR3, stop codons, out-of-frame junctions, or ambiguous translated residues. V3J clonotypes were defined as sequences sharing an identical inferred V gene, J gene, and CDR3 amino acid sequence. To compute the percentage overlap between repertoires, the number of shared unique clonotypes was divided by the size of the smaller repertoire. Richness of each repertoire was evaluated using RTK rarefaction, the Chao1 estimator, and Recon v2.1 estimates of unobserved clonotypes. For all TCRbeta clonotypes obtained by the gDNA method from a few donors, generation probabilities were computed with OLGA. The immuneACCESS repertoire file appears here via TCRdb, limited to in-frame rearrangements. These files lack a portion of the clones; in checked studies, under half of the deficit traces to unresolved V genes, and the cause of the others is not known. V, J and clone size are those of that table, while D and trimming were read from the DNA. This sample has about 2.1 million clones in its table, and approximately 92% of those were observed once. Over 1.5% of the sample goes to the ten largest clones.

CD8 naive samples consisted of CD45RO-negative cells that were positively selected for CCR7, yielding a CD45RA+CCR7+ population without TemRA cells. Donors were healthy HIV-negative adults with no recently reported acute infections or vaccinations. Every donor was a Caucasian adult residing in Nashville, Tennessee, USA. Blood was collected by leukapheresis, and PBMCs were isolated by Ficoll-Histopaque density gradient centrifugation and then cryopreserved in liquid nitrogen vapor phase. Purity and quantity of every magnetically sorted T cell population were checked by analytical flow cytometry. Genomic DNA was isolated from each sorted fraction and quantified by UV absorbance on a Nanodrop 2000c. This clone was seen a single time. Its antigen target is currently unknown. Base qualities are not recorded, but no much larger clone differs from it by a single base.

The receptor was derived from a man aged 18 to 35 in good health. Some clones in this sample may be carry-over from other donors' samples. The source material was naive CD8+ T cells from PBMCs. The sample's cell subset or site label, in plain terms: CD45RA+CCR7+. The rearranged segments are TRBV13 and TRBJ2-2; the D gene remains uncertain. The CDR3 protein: CASSLMLETGELFF. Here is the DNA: TGTGCCAGCAGCTTAATGTTGGAGACCGGGGAGCTGTTTTTT. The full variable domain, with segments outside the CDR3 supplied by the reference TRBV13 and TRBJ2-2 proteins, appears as AAGVIQSPRHLIKEKRETATLKCYPIPRHDTVYWYQQGPGQDPQFLISFYEKMQSDKGSIPDRFSAQQFSDYHSELNMSSLELGDSALYFCASSLMLETGELFFGEGSRLTVL.